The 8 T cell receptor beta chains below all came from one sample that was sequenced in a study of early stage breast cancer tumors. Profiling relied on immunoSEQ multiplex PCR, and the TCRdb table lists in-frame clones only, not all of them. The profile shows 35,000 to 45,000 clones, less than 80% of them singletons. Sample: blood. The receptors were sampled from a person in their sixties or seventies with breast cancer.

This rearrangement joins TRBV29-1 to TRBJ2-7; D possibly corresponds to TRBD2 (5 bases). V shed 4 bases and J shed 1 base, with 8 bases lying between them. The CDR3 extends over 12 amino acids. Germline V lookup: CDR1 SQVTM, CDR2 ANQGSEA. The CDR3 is CSVGTRSYEQYF. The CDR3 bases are TGCAGCGTTGGGACTCGTTCCTACGAGCAGTACTTC.

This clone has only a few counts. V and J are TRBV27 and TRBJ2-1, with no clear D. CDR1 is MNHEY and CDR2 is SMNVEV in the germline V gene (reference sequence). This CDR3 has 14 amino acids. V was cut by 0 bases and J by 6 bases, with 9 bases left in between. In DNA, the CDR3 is TGTGCCAGCAGTTTATCGGCCGGAATCAATGAGCAGTTCTTC. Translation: CASSLSAGINEQFF.

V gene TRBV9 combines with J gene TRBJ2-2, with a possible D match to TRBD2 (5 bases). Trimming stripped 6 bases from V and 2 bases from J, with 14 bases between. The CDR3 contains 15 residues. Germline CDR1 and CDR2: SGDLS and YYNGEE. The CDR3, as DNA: TGTGCCAGCACCTCGGGGAATCTCAACACCGGGGAGCTGTTTTTT. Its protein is CASTSGNLNTGELFF.

The CDR3 reads CASSLNRQETQYF. As DNA, the CDR3 is TGTGCCAGCAGCTTAAACAGGCAAGAGACCCAGTACTTC. The chain is built from TRBV7-3 and TRBJ2-5, with D tentatively TRBD1 (5 bases). CDR3 size: 13 residues. Germline V CDR1 and CDR2: SGHTA, FQGTGA. Trimming took 1 base from V and 2 from J, leaving 5 bases between them. Supplemented by reference TRBV7-3 and TRBJ2-5, the full variable domain reads GAGVSQTPSNKVTEKGKYVELRCDPISGHTALYWYRQSLGQGPEFLIYFQGTGAADDSGLPNDRFFAVRPEGSVSTLKIQRTERGDSAVYLCASSLNRQETQYFGPGTRLLVL.

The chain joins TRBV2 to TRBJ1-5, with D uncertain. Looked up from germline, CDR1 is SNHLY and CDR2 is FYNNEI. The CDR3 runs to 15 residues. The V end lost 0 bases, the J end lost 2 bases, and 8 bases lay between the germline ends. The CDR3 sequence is CASSEAGFGNQPQHF. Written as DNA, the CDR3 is TGTGCCAGCAGTGAAGCGGGGTTTGGCAATCAGCCCCAGCATTTT.

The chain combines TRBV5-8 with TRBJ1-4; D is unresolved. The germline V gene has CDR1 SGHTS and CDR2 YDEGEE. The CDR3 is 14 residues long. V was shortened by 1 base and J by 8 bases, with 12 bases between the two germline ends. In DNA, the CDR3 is TGTGCCAGCAGCTTGACCTGGAATGGGGAAAAACTGTTTTTT. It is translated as CASSLTWNGEKLFF.

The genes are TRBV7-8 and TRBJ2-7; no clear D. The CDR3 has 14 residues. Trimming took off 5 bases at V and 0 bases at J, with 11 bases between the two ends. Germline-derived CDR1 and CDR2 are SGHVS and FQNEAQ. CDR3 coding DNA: TGTGCCAGCAGCCCCCCGCGCGACTCCTACGAGCAGTACTTC. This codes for CASSPPRDSYEQYF.

CDR3 sequence (DNA): TGCGCCAGCAGCTTGGGAGGGACAGGGGGCAGCGAGCAGTACTTC. Translated: CASSLGGTGGSEQYF. The rearrangement links TRBV5-1 to TRBJ2-7, with 12 bases aligning to TRBD1. CDR1 is SGHRS and CDR2 is YFSETQ in the germline V gene. The CDR3 runs 15 residues. V was clipped by 0 bases and J by 6 bases; unmatched bases: 4.